This section outlines one T cell receptor (beta chain) sequence together with its context. What it recognizes is unknown. These data belong to a study of OX40 agonist ivuxolimab in advanced cancers. On the study more broadly: Two cutaneous melanoma patients and one hepatocellular carcinoma patient, three in all, had partial responses. Study-wide points: In general, CD8+ T cells held more expanded clones than CD4+ did, on average. By week 6 at 0.1 to 3.0 mg/kg, blood CD4+ and CD8+ T cells had expanded clonally.

Trimming left V 6 bases short and J 6 bases short, with 14 bases between. This CDR3 has 13 residues. CDR1 and CDR2 (germline): WNHNN, SYGVQD (reference sequence). Sampling times: baseline, cycle 4 day 1, cycle 7 day 1. TCRdb's copy holds only in-frame clones and misses some; the assay was immunoSEQ multiplex PCR. The repertoire holds around 70,000 clones, with 65% to 85% as singletons. The rearrangement uses TRBV10-1 and TRBJ1-1; D ambiguous. The source was CD4+ or CD8+ T cells sorted from blood, collected in a trial of the OX40 agonist ivuxolimab. The sequence came from an adult with an advanced solid tumor such as melanoma, head and neck, liver or kidney cancer. The CDR3 sequence is CASRAGSWAEAFF. Written as DNA, the CDR3 is TGCGCCAGCAGAGCTGGAAGTTGGGCTGAAGCTTTCTTT.